This T cell receptor (beta chain) was sequenced in a study of cytomegalovirus exposure and HLA in healthy donors. General observations from the study: Most sequenced TCRs were rare (though some public TCRs occurred in many donors).

The CDR3 spans 14 residues. The V and J ends lost 5 bases and 1 base respectively, with 11 bases between them. Germline CDR1 SEHNR, CDR2 FQNEAQ (reference sequence). Only one count was recorded for this clone. Its antigen is unknown. Primers included in the PCR were 60 Vbeta and 13 Jbeta primers. The assay was immunoSEQ multiplex PCR, and TCRdb's table has in-frame clones only and misses some. The table lists around 90,000 clones, over 75% of them singletons, with approximately 3.8% in the top ten. Sequencing was carried out using PBMCs. J is TRBJ1-1 and V is TRBV7-9, with a weak D call TRBD1 (5 bases). The TCR originated in a man aged 45 to 65 in good health and CMV-seronegative. CDR3 nucleotide sequence: TGTGCCAGCAGCAGAGACAGCCCGAACACTGAAGCTTTCTTT. Translated, it gives CASSRDSPNTEAFF.